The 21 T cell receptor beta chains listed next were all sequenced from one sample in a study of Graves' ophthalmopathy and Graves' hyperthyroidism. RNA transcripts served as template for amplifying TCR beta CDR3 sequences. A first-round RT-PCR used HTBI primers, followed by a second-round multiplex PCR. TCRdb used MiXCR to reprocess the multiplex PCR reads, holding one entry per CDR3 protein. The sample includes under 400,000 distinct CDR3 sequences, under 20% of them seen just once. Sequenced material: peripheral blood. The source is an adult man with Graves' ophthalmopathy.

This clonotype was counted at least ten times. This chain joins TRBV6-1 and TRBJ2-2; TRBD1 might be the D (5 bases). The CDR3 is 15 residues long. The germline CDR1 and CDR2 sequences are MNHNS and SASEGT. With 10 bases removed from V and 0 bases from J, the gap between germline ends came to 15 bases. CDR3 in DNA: TGTGCCACCCAATCCCCAGGGTCGAACACCGGGGAGCTGTTTTTT. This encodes CATQSPGSNTGELFF.

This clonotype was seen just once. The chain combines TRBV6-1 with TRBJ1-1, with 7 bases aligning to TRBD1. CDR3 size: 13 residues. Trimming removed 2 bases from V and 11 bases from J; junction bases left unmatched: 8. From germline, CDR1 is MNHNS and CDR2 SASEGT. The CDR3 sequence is CASSEPGQLTAFF. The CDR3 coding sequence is TGTGCCAGCAGTGAACCGGGACAGTTGACGGCTTTCTTT.

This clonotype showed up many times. The CDR3 coding sequence is TGTGCCAGCGCCTGGGGCCGGGGGAACACTGAAGCTTTCTTT. Residues: CASAWGRGNTEAFF. V and J are TRBV19 and TRBJ1-1; maybe TRBD1 (5 bases). Germline assignment: CDR1 LNHDA and CDR2 SQIVND (reference sequence). V was trimmed by 9 bases and J by 1 base, leaving 15 bases between them. The CDR3 totals 14 residues.

The CDR3 bases are TGTGCCAGCTCACCGTTTGCAGGGGGTTTACAGCCCCAGCATTTT. The encoded protein is CASSPFAGGLQPQHF. The chain recombines TRBV18 with TRBJ1-5; 7 bases are shared with TRBD1. The CDR3 is 15 amino acids. In germline, CDR1 is KGHSH, CDR2 LQKENI. V shed 3 bases, J shed 7 bases, and the junction held 9 bases outside the gene matches.

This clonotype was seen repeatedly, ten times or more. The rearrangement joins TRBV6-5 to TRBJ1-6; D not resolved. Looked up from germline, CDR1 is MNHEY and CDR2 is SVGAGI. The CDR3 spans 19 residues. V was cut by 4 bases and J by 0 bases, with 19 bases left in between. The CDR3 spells CASSSYGHRRSSYNSPLHF. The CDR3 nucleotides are TGTGCCAGCAGTTCCTATGGGCACCGCCGGAGCTCCTATAATTCACCCCTCCACTTT.

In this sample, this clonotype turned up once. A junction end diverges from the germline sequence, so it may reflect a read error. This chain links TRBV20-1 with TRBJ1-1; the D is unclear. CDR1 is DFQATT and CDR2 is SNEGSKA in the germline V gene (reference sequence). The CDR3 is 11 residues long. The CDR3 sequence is CSGPGNTEASF. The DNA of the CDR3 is TGCAGTGGTCCGGGGAACACTGAAGCTTCCTTT.

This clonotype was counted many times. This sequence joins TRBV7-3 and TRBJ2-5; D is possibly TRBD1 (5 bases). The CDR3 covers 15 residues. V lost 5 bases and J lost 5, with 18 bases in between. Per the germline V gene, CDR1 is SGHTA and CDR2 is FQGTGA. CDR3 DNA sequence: TGTGCCAGCAGCGCGACAGCTCGGGCCGGGGAGACCCAGTACTTC. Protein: CASSATARAGETQYF.

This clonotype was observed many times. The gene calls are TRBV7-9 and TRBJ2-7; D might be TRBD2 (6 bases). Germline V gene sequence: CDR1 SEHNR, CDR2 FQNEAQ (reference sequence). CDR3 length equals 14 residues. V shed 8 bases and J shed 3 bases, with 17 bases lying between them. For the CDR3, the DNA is TGTGCCAGCGCCGGGGAGGAGACTGGCTACGAGCAGTACTTC. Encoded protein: CASAGEETGYEQYF.

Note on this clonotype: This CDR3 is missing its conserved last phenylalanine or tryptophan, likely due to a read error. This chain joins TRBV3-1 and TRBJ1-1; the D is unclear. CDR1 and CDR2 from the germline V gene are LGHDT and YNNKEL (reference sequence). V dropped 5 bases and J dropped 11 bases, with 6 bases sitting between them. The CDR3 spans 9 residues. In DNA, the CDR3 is TGTGCCAGCAGCGGGGTTGCTTTCTCT. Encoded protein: CASSGVAFS.

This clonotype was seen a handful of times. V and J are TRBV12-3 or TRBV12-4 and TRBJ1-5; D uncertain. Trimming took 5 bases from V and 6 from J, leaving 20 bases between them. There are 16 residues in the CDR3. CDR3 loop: CASSGRAPVRGQPQHF. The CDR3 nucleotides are TGTGCCAGCAGTGGGCGTGCACCTGTTCGGGGTCAGCCCCAGCATTTT.

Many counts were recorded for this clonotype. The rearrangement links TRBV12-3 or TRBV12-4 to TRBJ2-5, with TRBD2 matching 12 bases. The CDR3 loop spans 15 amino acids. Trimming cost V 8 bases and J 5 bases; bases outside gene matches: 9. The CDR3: CASGYLAGGRETQYF. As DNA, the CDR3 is TGTGCCAGCGGGTACCTAGCGGGGGGGAGGGAGACCCAGTACTTC.

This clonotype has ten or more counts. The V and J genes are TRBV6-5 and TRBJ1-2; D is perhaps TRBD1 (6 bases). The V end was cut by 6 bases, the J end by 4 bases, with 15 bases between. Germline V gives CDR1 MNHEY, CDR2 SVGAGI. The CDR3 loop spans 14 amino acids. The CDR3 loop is CASSNGQTSYGYTF. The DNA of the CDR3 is TGTGCCAGCAGCAATGGACAGACGAGCTATGGCTACACCTTC.

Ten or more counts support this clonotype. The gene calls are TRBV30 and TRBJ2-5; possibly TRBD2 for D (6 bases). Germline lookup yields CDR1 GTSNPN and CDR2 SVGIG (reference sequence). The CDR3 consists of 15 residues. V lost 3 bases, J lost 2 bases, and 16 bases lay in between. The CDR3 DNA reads TGTGCCTGGAGCGGCCATCCGGGGACTCAAGAGACCCAGTACTTC. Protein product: CAWSGHPGTQETQYF.

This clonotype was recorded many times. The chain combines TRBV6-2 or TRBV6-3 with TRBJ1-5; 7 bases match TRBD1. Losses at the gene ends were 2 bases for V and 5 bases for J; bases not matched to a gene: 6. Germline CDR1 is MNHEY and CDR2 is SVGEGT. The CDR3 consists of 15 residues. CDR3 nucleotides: TGTGCCAGCAGTTACACAGGGGTCGGCTATCAGCCCCAGCATTTT. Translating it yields CASSYTGVGYQPQHF.

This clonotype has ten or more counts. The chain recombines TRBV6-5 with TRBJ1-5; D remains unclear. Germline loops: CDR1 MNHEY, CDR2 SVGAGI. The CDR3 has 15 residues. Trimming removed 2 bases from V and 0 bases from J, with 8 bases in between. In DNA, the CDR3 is TGTGCCAGCAGTTACGTCTCGGGTAGCAATCAGCCCCAGCATTTT. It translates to CASSYVSGSNQPQHF.

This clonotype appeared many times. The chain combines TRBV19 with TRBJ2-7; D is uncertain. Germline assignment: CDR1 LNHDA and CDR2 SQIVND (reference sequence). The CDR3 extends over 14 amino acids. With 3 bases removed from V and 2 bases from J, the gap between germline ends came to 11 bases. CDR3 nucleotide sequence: TGTGCCAGTAGTATGGGCAAGGGCCCCTACGAGCAGTACTTC. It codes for CASSMGKGPYEQYF. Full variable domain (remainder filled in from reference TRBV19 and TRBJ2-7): DGGITQSPKYLFRKEGQNVTLSCEQNLNHDAMYWYRQDPGQGLRLIYYSQIVNDFQKGDIAEGYSVSREKKESFPLTVTSAQKNPTAFYLCASSMGKGPYEQYFGPGTRLTVT.

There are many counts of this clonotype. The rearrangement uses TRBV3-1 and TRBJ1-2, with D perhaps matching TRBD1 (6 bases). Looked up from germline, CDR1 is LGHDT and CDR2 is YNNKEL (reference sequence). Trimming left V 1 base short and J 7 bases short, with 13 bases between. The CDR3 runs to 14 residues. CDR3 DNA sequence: TGTGCCAGCAGCCAAGTCTCCGGGGGCGGTGGCTACACCTTC. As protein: CASSQVSGGGGYTF. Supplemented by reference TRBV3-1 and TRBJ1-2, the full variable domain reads DTAVSQTPKYLVTQMGNDKSIKCEQNLGHDTMYWYKQDSKKFLKIMFSYNNKELIINETVPNRFSPKSPDKAHLNLHINSLELGDSAVYFCASSQVSGGGGYTFGSGTRLTVV.

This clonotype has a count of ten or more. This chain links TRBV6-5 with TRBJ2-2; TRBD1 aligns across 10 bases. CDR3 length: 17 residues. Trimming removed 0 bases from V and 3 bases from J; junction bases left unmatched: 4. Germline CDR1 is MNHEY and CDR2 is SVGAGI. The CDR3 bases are TGTGCCAGCAGTTACTCAATTGGGACAGGGGACACCGGGGAGCTGTTTTTT. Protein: CASSYSIGTGDTGELFF.

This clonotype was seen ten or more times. The DNA of the CDR3 is TGTGCTAGTGGTTTGAGGAGACAGCGAACCTACCGTGGTAATTCACCCCTCCACTTT. This encodes CASGLRRQRTYRGNSPLHF. The chain combines TRBV12-5 with TRBJ1-6; tentative D call: TRBD1 (5 bases). The V end was cut by 2 bases, the J end by 6 bases, with 23 bases between. The CDR3 totals 19 residues. Germline assignment: CDR1 LGHNT and CDR2 FRNRAP.

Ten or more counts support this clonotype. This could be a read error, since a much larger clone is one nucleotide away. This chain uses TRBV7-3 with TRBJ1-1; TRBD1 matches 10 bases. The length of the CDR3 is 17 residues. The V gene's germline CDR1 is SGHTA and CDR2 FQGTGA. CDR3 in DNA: TGTGCCAGCAGCCTGTCCGGGACAGGGGCTATGAACACTGGAGCTTTCTTT. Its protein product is CASSLSGTGAMNTGAFF.

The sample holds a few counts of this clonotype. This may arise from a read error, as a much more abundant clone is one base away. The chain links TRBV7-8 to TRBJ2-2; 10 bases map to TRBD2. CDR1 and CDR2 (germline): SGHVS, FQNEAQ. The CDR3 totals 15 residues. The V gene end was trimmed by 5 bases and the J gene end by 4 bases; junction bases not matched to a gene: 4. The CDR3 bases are TGTGCCAGCAGCCAACTAGCGGGGACCACCGGGGAGCTGTTTTTT. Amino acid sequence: CASSQLAGTTGELFF.